The T cell receptor (beta chain) described here comes from a study of blood T cell repertoires in COVID-19. The protocol was immunoSEQ multiplex PCR, while the TCRdb copy is restricted to in-frame clones and leaves out a portion. The sample holds roughly 58,000 clones, roughly 83% seen once. The CDR3 has 15 residues. Germline CDR1 and CDR2: SEHNR and FQNEAQ (reference sequence). V gave up 7 bases and J gave up 1 base; unmatched junction bases: 9. The sample consisted of peripheral blood. The receptor was derived from a man in his 70s with active COVID-19. The chain joins TRBV7-9 to TRBJ1-1, with 7 positions matching TRBD1. CDR3 region: CASTNQQGKNTEAFF. For the CDR3, the DNA is TGTGCCAGCACCAATCAACAGGGGAAGAACACTGAAGCTTTCTTT.